The following is a T cell receptor (beta chain) sequence with its context. The V gene end was trimmed by 3 bases and the J gene end by 6 bases; junction bases not matched to a gene: 10. Germline CDR1 reads SGHRS; CDR2 reads YFSETQ. CDR3 length equals 15 residues. The protocol was immunoSEQ multiplex PCR, while the TCRdb copy is restricted to in-frame clones and leaves out a portion. Of 150,000 or so clones listed, approximately 86% were seen once; the top ten hold roughly 20%. These data originate in a study of blood T cell repertoires in COVID-19. Across the study: The samples span acute and convalescent COVID-19 from the United States, Italy and Spain.

J is TRBJ2-7 and V is TRBV5-1, with 9 bases aligning to TRBD1. The sequencing input was PBMCs or T cells enriched from blood (not recorded which). This clonotype originated in a man between 60 and 70 years old who had recovered from COVID-19. CDR3 amino acids: CASSSAGTGIFEQYF. DNA for the CDR3: TGCGCCAGCAGCTCGGCCGGGACAGGGATTTTCGAGCAGTACTTC.